Below, 3 T cell receptor beta chains from the same sample are listed, as sequenced in a study of T-cell reconstitution after alpha-beta-depleted transplantation in children. During its preparation, the TCRbeta library received unique molecular identifiers. TCRdb reprocessed the PCR reads via MiXCR and lists one record per CDR3 protein. This sample yields about 240,000 distinct CDR3 sequences, of which approximately 12% are seen a single time; over 2% belongs to the top ten. Sequencing used PBMCs from the stem cell graft donor, obtained from the stem cell graft. The receptors stem from a human donor who donated a stem cell graft to a child with acute lymphoblastic leukemia.

This rearrangement joins TRBV28 to TRBJ2-3; 12 bases are shared with TRBD2. From germline, CDR1 is MDHEN and CDR2 SYDVKM. The CDR3 has 16 amino acids. With 3 bases clipped from V and 4 bases from J, the junction kept 5 bases outside the gene matches. In DNA, the CDR3 is TGTGCCAGCAGTTTGGCTAGCGGGGGGGGGGCAGATACGCAGTATTTT. It codes for CASSLASGGGADTQYF.

This clonotype was recorded at least ten times. V gene TRBV20-1 combines with J gene TRBJ2-5; D may be TRBD1 (7 bases). V lost 0 bases to trimming and J lost 7 bases, with 18 bases between them. The CDR3 runs 15 residues. Per the germline V gene, CDR1 is DFQATT and CDR2 is SNEGSKA (reference sequence). CDR3 amino acids: CSARDLTRGAGTQYF. The CDR3 DNA sequence: TGCAGTGCTAGAGATCTCACCAGGGGGGCAGGGACCCAGTACTTC.

This clonotype was recorded many times. V is TRBV7-3 and J is TRBJ1-5; 8 bases fit TRBD1. Trimming removed 10 bases from V and 4 bases from J; junction bases left unmatched: 6. Per germline, CDR1 SGHTA and CDR2 FQGTGA. The CDR3 spans 13 residues. The CDR3 nucleotides read TGTGCCATGGGGACAGGTCGGAATCAGCCCCAGCATTTT. This sequence encodes CAMGTGRNQPQHF.